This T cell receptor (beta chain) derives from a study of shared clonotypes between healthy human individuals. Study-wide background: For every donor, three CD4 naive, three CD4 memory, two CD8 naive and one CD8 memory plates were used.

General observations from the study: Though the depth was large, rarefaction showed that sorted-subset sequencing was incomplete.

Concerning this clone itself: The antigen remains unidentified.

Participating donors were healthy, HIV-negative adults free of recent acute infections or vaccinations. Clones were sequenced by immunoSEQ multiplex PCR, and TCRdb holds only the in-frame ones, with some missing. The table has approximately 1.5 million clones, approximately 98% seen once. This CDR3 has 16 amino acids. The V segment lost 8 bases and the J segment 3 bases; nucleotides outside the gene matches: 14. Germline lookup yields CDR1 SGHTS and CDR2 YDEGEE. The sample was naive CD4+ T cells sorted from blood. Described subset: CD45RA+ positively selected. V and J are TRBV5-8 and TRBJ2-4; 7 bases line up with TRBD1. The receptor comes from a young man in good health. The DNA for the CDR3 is TGTGCCAGAAAACAACTAGACAGGGATGGCAAAAACATTCAGTACTTC. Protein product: CARKQLDRDGKNIQYF.